The sequence of this TCR beta chain was determined in a study of STAT5B mutations in CD4+ large granular lymphocyte leukemia. On the study more broadly: Among healthy controls, a particular HLA allele went with more CDR3 'QG' motifs.

Comment on this clone: The target antigen is unknown.

The data were produced by immunoSEQ multiplex PCR, yet TCRdb's version contains in-frame clones alone and is incomplete. The sample has tens of thousands of clones, roughly 80% seen once. General study points: The CD4+ versus CD8+ T-LGLL clonality difference may reflect limited sample size. Patient CD4-sorted repertoires stayed more clonal than healthy ones after leukemic-clone removal. 8/27 top patient clones versus 2/35 control clones were TRBV06-family.

Trimming removed 0 bases at V and 5 bases at J, with 14 bases between. There are 15 residues in the CDR3. CDR1 is SGHDT and CDR2 is YYEEEE in the germline V gene. The sequenced sample consisted of CD4+ T cells from blood buffy coats. The chain links TRBV5-6 to TRBJ2-5; D unresolved. This TCR was sampled from a human donor in good health. The CDR3 region is CASSLAWGSMETQYF. CDR3 nucleotide sequence: TGTGCCAGCAGCTTGGCATGGGGATCAATGGAGACCCAGTACTTC.